Listed here are 9 T cell receptor beta chains from one sample, sequenced in a study of Ad26.COV2.S vaccination and SARS-CoV-2 variants. TCRdb's table, derived via immunoSEQ multiplex PCR, lists solely in-frame clones and lacks some. Counted here are roughly 390,000 clones, approximately 90% occurring once; the ten biggest clones make up roughly 3.5%. The sample's treatment: approximately 18 received Ad26.COV2.S at low or high dose, single or two shots; a few received placebo; per-sample allocation not given. Specimen acquisition occurred on day 63 following the initial vaccine or placebo injection. Sequences were derived from peripheral blood, sampled in a trial of Ad26.COV2.S vaccine versus placebo. These receptors were taken from a person aged 18-65 years who received the Ad26.COV2.S COVID-19 vaccine or a placebo.

The chain links TRBV30 to TRBJ1-5; the match to TRBD1 covers 7 bases. In germline, CDR1 is GTSNPN, CDR2 SVGIG (reference sequence). The CDR3 loop spans 15 amino acids. Trimming at V came to 4 bases and at J to 1 base, leaving 7 bases not matched to a gene. CDR3 protein: CAWTQGGLSNQPQHF. The CDR3 nucleotides read TGTGCCTGGACCCAGGGGGGGCTAAGCAATCAGCCCCAGCATTTT.

This chain connects TRBV25-1 to TRBJ1-1; unclear D gene. The V gene's germline CDR1 is MGHDK and CDR2 SYGVNS. The V end was cut by 2 bases, the J end by 8 bases, with 12 bases between. CDR3 length: 13 amino acids. The CDR3 coding sequence is TGTGCCAGCAGTGAAGCCGCGGGCAGCGAAGCTTTCTTT. Translated: CASSEAAGSEAFF.

The chain has TRBV3-1 (or the pseudogene TRBV3-2) and TRBJ2-1; maybe TRBD1 (6 bases). Trimming took 4 bases from V and 4 from J, leaving 11 bases between them. The CDR3 has 14 amino acids. CDR1 LGHDT and CDR2 YNNKEL come from the germline V gene (reference sequence). DNA for the CDR3: TGTGCCAGCAGCCCCAACAGGGTGTACAATGAGCAGTTCTTC. Translating it yields CASSPNRVYNEQFF.

The chain couples TRBV4-3 to TRBJ2-4; D is unclear. V lost 0 bases and J lost 6, with 6 bases in between. Germline lookup yields CDR1 LGHNA and CDR2 YSLEER. The length of the CDR3 is 13 residues. DNA for the CDR3: TGCGCCAGCAGCCAAGATCTCACAAACATTCAGTACTTC. This translates into CASSQDLTNIQYF.

V and J are TRBV27 and TRBJ1-4; D not certain. The CDR3 covers 13 residues. Trimming pared 3 bases from V and 4 bases from J, leaving 6 bases between. CDR1 is MNHEY and CDR2 is SMNVEV in the germline V gene (reference sequence). The CDR3 region is CASSFGVNEKLFF. The CDR3 DNA follows: TGTGCCAGCAGTTTCGGGGTTAATGAAAAACTGTTTTTT.

This sequence joins TRBV3-1 (or the pseudogene TRBV3-2) and TRBJ2-5; TRBD2 aligns across 8 bases. The CDR3 is made up of 16 amino acids. Trimming cost V 1 base and J 0 bases; bases outside gene matches: 4. Germline loops: CDR1 LGHDT, CDR2 YNNKEL (reference sequence). The CDR3 protein is CASSQGWRGDQETQYF. CDR3 DNA: TGTGCCAGCAGCCAAGGGTGGCGGGGGGACCAAGAGACCCAGTACTTC.

As concerns this clone: This sample includes further DNA sequences coding for the same CDR3. The V gene is TRBV7-2, the J gene TRBJ1-1; D unclear. This CDR3 contains 13 residues. Trimming took off 0 bases at V and 4 bases at J, with 6 bases between the two ends. Germline CDR1 SGHTA, CDR2 FQGNSA. The CDR3, as DNA: TGTGCCAGCAGCTTAGCGGAGGGCACTGAAGCTTTCTTT. This sequence encodes CASSLAEGTEAFF.

As concerns this clone: A read error may explain this, as a much larger clone is one base away. The J gene is TRBJ1-1, the V gene TRBV12-3 or TRBV12-4; D is ambiguous. The germline V and J ends were trimmed by 2 bases and 3 bases, with 7 bases remaining between them. The CDR3 is 13 amino acids. This chain's CDR3 is CASSLREDTEAFF. The CDR3 DNA reads TGTGCCAGCAGTTTACGGGAGGACACTGAAGCTTTCTTT.

The chain couples TRBV6-5 to TRBJ2-7; D possibly corresponds to TRBD2 (6 bases). From germline, CDR1 is MNHEY and CDR2 SVGAGI. The V end lost 4 bases, the J end lost 7 bases, and 8 bases lay between the germline ends. The CDR3 runs to 11 residues. CDR3 loop: CASSLRGEQYF. In DNA, the CDR3 is TGTGCCAGCAGTTTACGGGGGGAGCAGTACTTC.